This TCR beta chain emerged from a study of cytomegalovirus exposure and HLA in healthy donors. On this clone itself: The antigen remains undetermined.

General study findings and limits: Reportedly, cytomegalovirus status was diagnosed with high sensitivity and specificity. Analyses of presence and absence presupposed an approximately uniform sequencing depth across donors. While the bulk of TCR sequences proved rare, some public TCRs turned up in many donors. Association with HLA alleles at 0.05 false discovery rate was found for around 15,000 TCR beta sequences in a later analysis.

PCR amplification relied on 60 Vbeta primers (plus 13 Jbeta primers). Profiled with immunoSEQ multiplex PCR; TCRdb holds only in-frame clones, not every one. The sample lists over 95,000 clones, over 60% occurring once. CDR3 length: 13 residues. The germline CDR1 and CDR2 sequences are MNHEY and SVGAGI. Trimming cost V 3 bases and J 4 bases, with 9 bases left between them. This clonotype was obtained from a man aged 40-49 years in good health and CMV-seropositive. The source material was PBMCs. The rearrangement joins TRBV6-5 to TRBJ1-1; D possibly corresponds to TRBD1 (5 bases). CDR3 region: CASSYGRVTEAFF. CDR3 DNA: TGTGCCAGCAGTTATGGCAGGGTCACTGAAGCTTTCTTT.